Listed below are T cell receptor beta chains from one sample, sequenced in a study of blood T cells in healthy people across ages. TCRdb re-called the 5' RACE reads with MiXCR, one entry per CDR3 protein. Of 760,000 or so distinct CDR3 sequences in the sample, just under 25% were seen once. A further study also used this sample, focusing on T cells of mothers and their children.

Specimen: blood. The source of these receptors is a boy younger than 18 in good health. The CDR3 runs from the conserved cysteine through the conserved F or W. The D gene is left open where the match is weak. Not all rows give a size; the values are once, few, many and, for expanded clones, a class.

v_gene: TRBV5-1
j_gene: TRBJ2-4
abundance: -
d_gene: -
CDR3aa: CASSGGGVAKNIQYF
CDR3nt: TGCGCCAGCAGCGGGGGCGGGGTAGCCAAAAACATTCAGTACTTC

v_gene: TRBV6-5
j_gene: TRBJ1-2
abundance: few
d_gene: TRBD1
CDR3aa: CASSIQGVNGYTF
CDR3nt: TGTGCCAGCAGTATACAGGGGGTGAATGGCTACACCTTC

v_gene: TRBV4-1
j_gene: TRBJ2-5
abundance: -
d_gene: -
CDR3aa: CASSQDGGQGHQETQYF
CDR3nt: TGCGCCAGCAGCCAAGATGGGGGGCAGGGTCACCAAGAGACCCAGTACTTC

v_gene: TRBV3-1
j_gene: TRBJ2-4
abundance: many
d_gene: TRBD2
CDR3aa: CASSLSGSGNIQYF
CDR3nt: TGTGCCAGCAGCCTCAGCGGGAGCGGGAACATTCAGTACTTC

v_gene: TRBV5-6
j_gene: TRBJ1-1
abundance: few
d_gene: TRBD1
CDR3aa: CASRNQGEVTEAFF
CDR3nt: TGTGCCAGCAGGAATCAGGGGGAAGTAACTGAAGCTTTCTTT

v_gene: TRBV5-1
j_gene: TRBJ2-7
abundance: -
d_gene: TRBD2
CDR3aa: CASTKPGEGYEQYF
CDR3nt: TGCGCCAGCACCAAACCGGGGGAGGGTTACGAGCAGTACTTC

v_gene: TRBV15
j_gene: TRBJ1-4
abundance: -
d_gene: -
CDR3aa: CATSRDLQKASTNEKLFF
CDR3nt: TGTGCCACCAGCAGAGATCTTCAGAAAGCCTCAACTAATGAAAAACTGTTTTTT

v_gene: TRBV12-3/TRBV12-4
j_gene: TRBJ2-7
abundance: few
d_gene: TRBD2
CDR3aa: CAGSRTSGGPSYEQYF
CDR3nt: TGTGCCGGCAGTCGGACTAGCGGGGGGCCCTCCTACGAGCAGTACTTC

v_gene: TRBV6-5
j_gene: TRBJ2-2
abundance: -
d_gene: TRBD1
CDR3aa: CASGWDRNTGGLFF
CDR3nt: TGTGCCAGCGGTTGGGACAGGAACACCGGGGGGCTGTTTTTT

v_gene: TRBV27
j_gene: TRBJ2-5
abundance: -
d_gene: TRBD2
CDR3aa: CASSSGGGWEQYF
CDR3nt: TGTGCCAGCAGTTCCGGGGGGGGTTGGGAGCAGTACTTC

v_gene: TRBV6-2/TRBV6-3
j_gene: TRBJ1-2
abundance: -
d_gene: -
CDR3aa: CASSQDRGLNYGYTF
CDR3nt: TGTGCCAGCAGCCAGGACCGTGGACTCAACTATGGCTACACCTTC

v_gene: TRBV7-2
j_gene: TRBJ1-5
abundance: few
d_gene: -
CDR3aa: CASSLEPGIGNQPQHF
CDR3nt: TGTGCCAGCAGCTTAGAACCGGGGATTGGCAATCAGCCCCAGCATTTT

v_gene: TRBV29-1
j_gene: TRBJ1-3
abundance: few
d_gene: -
CDR3aa: CSAWADGGNTIYF
CDR3nt: TGCAGCGCCTGGGCTGACGGTGGAAACACCATATATTTT

v_gene: TRBV7-9
j_gene: TRBJ1-1
abundance: few
d_gene: -
CDR3aa: CASSYRERNTEAFF
CDR3nt: TGTGCCAGCAGCTACAGGGAGAGGAACACTGAAGCTTTCTTT

v_gene: TRBV27
j_gene: TRBJ2-7
abundance: -
d_gene: -
CDR3aa: CASSLSLTYSSYEQYF
CDR3nt: TGTGCCAGCAGTTTATCACTAACTTATAGCTCCTACGAGCAGTACTTC

v_gene: TRBV6-5
j_gene: TRBJ1-2
abundance: few
d_gene: -
CDR3aa: CASSYNAAVAKSYGYTF
CDR3nt: TGTGCCAGCAGTTACAACGCCGCTGTGGCAAAATCGTATGGCTACACCTTC

v_gene: TRBV29-1
j_gene: TRBJ2-6
abundance: few
d_gene: -
CDR3aa: CSISVGGANVLTF
CDR3nt: TGCAGCATCAGTGTTGGAGGGGCCAACGTCCTGACTTTC

v_gene: TRBV2
j_gene: TRBJ2-7
abundance: -
d_gene: TRBD2
CDR3aa: CASRGLAGSPHF
CDR3nt: TGTGCCAGCAGAGGACTAGCGGGCAGCCCACACTTC

v_gene: TRBV10-3
j_gene: TRBJ2-7
abundance: -
d_gene: -
CDR3aa: CAISDKGPSYERYF
CDR3nt: TGTGCCATCAGTGACAAGGGACCTTCCTACGAGCGGTACTTC

v_gene: TRBV12-3/TRBV12-4
j_gene: TRBJ2-5
abundance: -
d_gene: TRBD2
CDR3aa: CASTTLAGDQETQYF
CDR3nt: TGTGCCAGCACCACACTAGCGGGCGACCAAGAGACCCAGTACTTC

v_gene: TRBV4-1
j_gene: TRBJ1-1
abundance: -
d_gene: TRBD1
CDR3aa: CASSQDSPGTGLAEAFF
CDR3nt: TGCGCCAGCAGCCAAGATTCCCCCGGGACAGGGCTTGCTGAAGCTTTCTTT

v_gene: TRBV3-1
j_gene: TRBJ1-2
abundance: -
d_gene: -
CDR3aa: CASSQGPGGNYGYTF
CDR3nt: TGTGCCAGCAGCCAAGGACCCGGGGGTAACTATGGCTACACCTTC

v_gene: TRBV6-2/TRBV6-3
j_gene: TRBJ2-1
abundance: many
d_gene: -
CDR3aa: CASSYSPSNEQFF
CDR3nt: TGTGCCAGCAGTTACTCCCCTTCTAATGAGCAGTTCTTC

v_gene: TRBV7-8
j_gene: TRBJ2-4
abundance: many
d_gene: -
CDR3aa: CASSSRLALAKNIQYF
CDR3nt: TGTGCCAGCAGCTCCAGACTTGCTCTAGCCAAAAACATTCAGTACTTC

v_gene: TRBV27
j_gene: TRBJ1-4
abundance: few
d_gene: TRBD1
CDR3aa: CASSLGTGVPTNEKLFF
CDR3nt: TGTGCCAGCAGTTTGGGGACAGGGGTTCCAACTAATGAAAAACTGTTTTTT

v_gene: TRBV20-1
j_gene: TRBJ2-1
abundance: few
d_gene: TRBD2
CDR3aa: CSARTETSVSYNEQFF
CDR3nt: TGCAGTGCTAGGACCGAGACTAGCGTCTCCTACAATGAGCAGTTCTTC

v_gene: TRBV7-3
j_gene: TRBJ2-2
abundance: -
d_gene: -
CDR3aa: CASSFSASGELFF
CDR3nt: TGTGCCAGCAGCTTCTCCGCTTCCGGGGAGCTGTTTTTT

v_gene: TRBV11-2
j_gene: TRBJ1-3
abundance: -
d_gene: -
CDR3aa: CASSFDAGLNSGNTIYF
CDR3nt: TGTGCCAGCAGCTTCGACGCGGGACTCAACTCTGGAAACACCATATATTTT

v_gene: TRBV20-1
j_gene: TRBJ1-3
abundance: -
d_gene: -
CDR3aa: CSARDGGAGNTIYF
CDR3nt: TGCAGTGCTAGGGATGGGGGGGCTGGAAACACCATATATTTT

v_gene: TRBV27
j_gene: TRBJ1-2
abundance: -
d_gene: TRBD1
CDR3aa: CASSPLTGGNYGYTF
CDR3nt: TGTGCCAGCAGTCCCTTGACAGGGGGCAACTATGGCTACACCTTC

v_gene: TRBV7-2
j_gene: TRBJ1-3
abundance: few
d_gene: -
CDR3aa: CASSLAGGNSGNTIYF
CDR3nt: TGTGCCAGCAGCTTAGCCGGCGGAAACTCTGGAAACACCATATATTTT

v_gene: TRBV28
j_gene: TRBJ2-5
abundance: -
d_gene: TRBD2
CDR3aa: CASRTAGLARETQYF
CDR3nt: TGTGCCAGCAGGACCGCGGGACTAGCGAGAGAGACCCAGTACTTC

v_gene: TRBV9
j_gene: TRBJ2-5
abundance: few
d_gene: -
CDR3aa: CASSVEGTQYF
CDR3nt: TGTGCCAGCAGCGTAGAAGGGACCCAGTACTTC

v_gene: TRBV28
j_gene: TRBJ2-1
abundance: -
d_gene: TRBD2
CDR3aa: CASSRGLAGELYNEQFF
CDR3nt: TGTGCCAGCTCGAGGGGACTAGCGGGAGAGTTATACAATGAGCAGTTCTTC

v_gene: TRBV4-2
j_gene: TRBJ2-7
abundance: -
d_gene: TRBD2
CDR3aa: CASSSTSGPDEQYF
CDR3nt: TGTGCCAGCAGCTCGACTAGCGGTCCCGACGAGCAGTACTTC

v_gene: TRBV5-1
j_gene: TRBJ2-1
abundance: few
d_gene: TRBD2
CDR3aa: CASSLISGLAGKYNEQFF
CDR3nt: TGCGCCAGCAGCCTGATCTCTGGACTAGCGGGGAAATACAATGAGCAGTTCTTC

v_gene: TRBV6-1
j_gene: TRBJ2-1
abundance: -
d_gene: -
CDR3aa: CASRTSAVTYNEQFF
CDR3nt: TGTGCCAGCAGGACCTCGGCAGTGACCTACAATGAGCAGTTCTTC

v_gene: TRBV20-1
j_gene: TRBJ1-6
abundance: -
d_gene: -
CDR3aa: CSAREYREVSPLHF
CDR3nt: TGCAGTGCTAGAGAATACAGGGAGGTTTCACCCCTCCACTTT

v_gene: TRBV4-3
j_gene: TRBJ2-7
abundance: few
d_gene: -
CDR3aa: CASSQARSRCEQYF
CDR3nt: TGCGCCAGCAGCCAAGCGCGGTCACGCTGCGAGCAGTACTTC

v_gene: TRBV3-1
j_gene: TRBJ2-7
abundance: few
d_gene: -
CDR3aa: CASSRISDLEQYF
CDR3nt: TGTGCCAGCAGCCGCATATCAGATTTGGAGCAGTACTTC

v_gene: TRBV7-9
j_gene: TRBJ2-1
abundance: -
d_gene: -
CDR3aa: CASSGELGGYNEQFF
CDR3nt: TGTGCCAGCAGCGGGGAACTTGGCGGATACAATGAGCAGTTCTTC

v_gene: TRBV29-1
j_gene: TRBJ2-2
abundance: -
d_gene: -
CDR3aa: CSFVQQATGELFF
CDR3nt: TGCAGCTTCGTGCAGCAGGCCACCGGGGAGCTGTTTTTT

v_gene: TRBV7-9
j_gene: TRBJ2-5
abundance: -
d_gene: TRBD1
CDR3aa: CASRLTLTGGDDQETQYF
CDR3nt: TGTGCCAGCAGACTTACGCTGACAGGGGGCGACGACCAAGAGACCCAGTACTTC

v_gene: TRBV18
j_gene: TRBJ2-3
abundance: -
d_gene: -
CDR3aa: CASSRSGRGLGDTQYF
CDR3nt: TGTGCCAGCTCACGTTCCGGCAGGGGACTTGGAGATACGCAGTATTTT